This TCR beta chain derives from a study of blood T cell repertoires in COVID-19. On the study more broadly: In each case, the material was cDNA or gDNA derived from T cells, B-cell-depleted T cells, or PBMCs.

Seattle researchers signed up patients amid active infection and tracked them longitudinally. The sample holds a few counts of this clone. The germline gives CDR1 SGHNT, CDR2 YYREEE (reference sequence). V was cut by 1 base and J by 0 bases, with 7 bases left in between. The CDR3 is 15 residues long. As originally analysed: Amplification of reference gene primers was used by the study to estimate nucleated cell counts. The table came from immunoSEQ multiplex PCR; TCRdb's copy has only in-frame clones and leaves some out. V, J and clone size are taken as reported in that table, and D and trimming were inferred from the DNA itself. In the table there are roughly 500,000 clones, roughly 87% of which are singletons.

The sequence was obtained from a man aged 18 to 35 with COVID-19, enrolled during active disease. What was sequenced was peripheral blood. V usage is TRBV5-4 and J usage is TRBJ2-2; a possible D gene is TRBD2 (5 bases). In nucleotides, the CDR3 is TGTGCCAGCAGCTTGACCGGGACGAACACCGGGGAGCTGTTTTTT. Protein: CASSLTGTNTGELFF.